This is a list of T cell receptor beta chains from one sample in a study of T cell responses to AZD1222 COVID-19 vaccine. Produced via immunoSEQ multiplex PCR; TCRdb's table is partial and in-frame only. This table holds approximately 130,000 clones, more than 85% found once. The sample consisted of peripheral blood, taken 28 days after the second AZD1222 dose. The source is an adult who received the AZD1222 COVID-19 vaccine. Each CDR3 is given with its conserved first and last residue. The order of the fields is D gene, J gene, clone size, V gene, CDR3 protein, CDR3 DNA. D genes are given only for firm matches. Clone size is not always given. Where it is, it says once, few, many or a class for expanded clones.

D: NA
J: TRBJ1-1
size: NA
V: TRBV19
CDR3: CASSIDKAGLGTEAFF
DNA: TGTGCCAGTAGTATCGACAAGGCAGGGCTGGGCACTGAAGCTTTCTTT

D: NA
J: TRBJ1-1
size: NA
V: TRBV7-2
CDR3: CASSFSGWNTEAFF
DNA: TGTGCCAGCAGCTTTTCAGGGTGGAACACTGAAGCTTTCTTT

D: TRBD1
J: TRBJ2-7
size: NA
V: TRBV7-8
CDR3: CASSPHGGQGEYEQYF
DNA: TGTGCCAGCAGCCCTCACGGCGGACAGGGCGAATACGAGCAGTACTTC

D: NA
J: TRBJ1-1
size: NA
V: TRBV5-1
CDR3: CASSPGVGPYKRIF
DNA: TGCGCCAGCAGCCCGGGGGTCGGACCCTATAAGAGGATCTTT

D: NA
J: TRBJ1-6
size: NA
V: TRBV18
CDR3: CASSRQIGQHNSPLHF
DNA: TGTGCCAGCTCACGACAAATCGGACAGCATAATTCACCCCTCCACTTT

D: NA
J: TRBJ1-2
size: NA
V: TRBV19
CDR3: CASRDERAKHTF
DNA: TGTGCCAGTAGGGACGAAAGGGCAAAGCACACCTTC

D: NA
J: TRBJ1-2
size: NA
V: TRBV14
CDR3: CASSQVNYGYTF
DNA: TGTGCCAGCAGCCAAGTAAACTATGGCTACACCTTC

D: NA
J: TRBJ1-6
size: NA
V: TRBV6-2/TRBV6-3
CDR3: CASSFATPDPVLHF
DNA: TGTGCCAGCAGCTTCGCAACCCCGGACCCGGTACTCCACTTT

D: NA
J: TRBJ2-5
size: NA
V: TRBV18
CDR3: CASSPDSQQETQYF
DNA: TGTGCCAGCTCGCCGGACAGCCAGCAAGAGACCCAGTACTTC

D: TRBD1
J: TRBJ1-4
size: NA
V: TRBV28
CDR3: CASSFRQGRWEKLFF
DNA: TGTGCCAGCAGTTTTCGACAGGGGAGGTGGGAAAAACTGTTTTTT

D: NA
J: TRBJ1-2
size: NA
V: TRBV5-1
CDR3: CASSLDGYGYTF
DNA: TGCGCCAGCAGCTTGGACGGCTATGGCTACACCTTC

D: NA
J: TRBJ2-3
size: NA
V: TRBV7-2
CDR3: CASSSGRGDTQYF
DNA: TGTGCCAGCAGCTCGGGACGGGGAGATACGCAGTATTTT

D: NA
J: TRBJ2-7
size: NA
V: TRBV6-2/TRBV6-3
CDR3: CASSPQVDSNEQYF
DNA: TGTGCCAGCAGTCCACAGGTGGATAGCAACGAGCAGTACTTC

D: NA
J: TRBJ2-1
size: NA
V: TRBV12-3/TRBV12-4
CDR3: CASSSDPYNEQFF
DNA: TGTGCCAGCAGTTCCGATCCGTACAATGAGCAGTTCTTC

D: TRBD1
J: TRBJ2-1
size: NA
V: TRBV6-2/TRBV6-3
CDR3: CASSSTGGTEQFF
DNA: TGTGCCAGCAGCTCGACAGGGGGCACTGAGCAGTTCTTC

D: NA
J: TRBJ1-1
size: NA
V: TRBV6-5
CDR3: CASSYRRVGEAFF
DNA: TGTGCCAGCAGTTACCGCAGGGTTGGTGAAGCTTTCTTT

D: TRBD2
J: TRBJ2-3
size: NA
V: TRBV7-3
CDR3: CASSSHSGGYTQYF
DNA: TGTGCCAGCAGCTCCCATAGCGGGGGATATACGCAGTATTTT

D: TRBD1
J: TRBJ1-4
size: NA
V: TRBV27
CDR3: CASSFPGTDGEKLFF
DNA: TGTGCCAGCAGTTTCCCCGGGACAGACGGGGAAAAACTGTTTTTT

D: TRBD1
J: TRBJ1-2
size: NA
V: TRBV7-2
CDR3: CASSLQGGNYGYTF
DNA: TGTGCCAGCAGCTTACAGGGGGGGAACTATGGCTACACCTTC

D: NA
J: TRBJ2-7
size: NA
V: TRBV6-5
CDR3: CASSYLNGEQYF
DNA: TGTGCCAGCAGTTACTTGAATGGAGAGCAGTACTTC

D: NA
J: TRBJ2-2
size: NA
V: TRBV19
CDR3: CASTRGYPNTGELFF
DNA: TGTGCCAGTACTAGGGGATACCCGAACACCGGGGAGCTGTTTTTT

D: TRBD1
J: TRBJ2-5
size: NA
V: TRBV29-1
CDR3: CSVDLSGQGQETQYF
DNA: TGCAGCGTTGACCTTTCGGGACAGGGGCAAGAGACCCAGTACTTC

D: TRBD1
J: TRBJ2-1
size: NA
V: TRBV4-1
CDR3: CASSPAWQGADNEQFF
DNA: TGCGCCAGCAGCCCCGCGTGGCAGGGGGCCGACAATGAGCAGTTCTTC

D: NA
J: TRBJ2-5
size: NA
V: TRBV11-1
CDR3: CASSSNSPETQYF
DNA: TGTGCCAGCAGCTCAAACTCCCCTGAGACCCAGTACTTC

D: NA
J: TRBJ1-4
size: few
V: TRBV18
CDR3: CASSPSQAATNEKLFF
DNA: TGTGCCAGCTCACCATCCCAGGCCGCAACTAATGAAAAACTGTTTTTT

D: NA
J: TRBJ2-5
size: NA
V: TRBV7-2
CDR3: CASNNRQRQETQYF
DNA: TGTGCCAGCAACAATAGACAGAGACAAGAGACCCAGTACTTC

D: NA
J: TRBJ2-7
size: NA
V: TRBV4-1
CDR3: CASTRGSSSYEQYF
DNA: TGCGCCAGCACCCGCGGCAGTTCCTCCTACGAGCAGTACTTC

D: TRBD2
J: TRBJ2-1
size: NA
V: TRBV6-2/TRBV6-3
CDR3: CASSRPGLGITEQFF
DNA: TGTGCCAGCAGCAGGCCGGGACTAGGGATTACGGAGCAGTTCTTC

D: NA
J: TRBJ2-3
size: NA
V: TRBV30
CDR3: CAWSVRSDTQYF
DNA: TGTGCCTGGAGTGTTCGTTCAGATACGCAGTATTTT

D: TRBD1
J: TRBJ1-5
size: NA
V: TRBV19
CDR3: CASIGTGGNQPQHF
DNA: TGTGCCAGTATCGGGACAGGGGGCAATCAGCCCCAGCATTTT

D: TRBD1
J: TRBJ2-7
size: NA
V: TRBV9
CDR3: CASSVAGTGDEQYF
DNA: TGTGCCAGCAGCGTAGCCGGGACAGGGGACGAGCAGTACTTC

D: NA
J: TRBJ1-5
size: NA
V: TRBV19
CDR3: CASSITGFREPQHF
DNA: TGTGCCAGTAGTATCACAGGGTTCAGGGAGCCCCAGCATTTT

D: NA
J: TRBJ1-6
size: NA
V: TRBV6-5
CDR3: CASLGGTYNSPLHF
DNA: TGTGCCAGCTTGGGGGGGACCTATAATTCACCCCTCCACTTT

D: TRBD1
J: TRBJ1-5
size: NA
V: TRBV30
CDR3: CAVDRGGNQPQHF
DNA: TGTGCCGTAGACAGGGGAGGCAATCAGCCCCAGCATTTT

D: NA
J: TRBJ1-6
size: NA
V: TRBV11-2
CDR3: CASSDLQGSYNSPLHF
DNA: TGTGCCAGCAGCGATTTACAGGGCTCCTATAATTCACCCCTCCACTTT

D: NA
J: TRBJ2-7
size: once
V: TRBV3-1/TRBV3-2
CDR3: CASSQDPETEQYF
DNA: TGTGCCAGCAGCCAAGATCCGGAAACGGAGCAGTACTTC

D: NA
J: TRBJ1-1
size: NA
V: TRBV19
CDR3: CASSTIVRGTEAFF
DNA: TGTGCCAGTAGTACTATCGTCAGGGGCACTGAAGCTTTCTTT

D: TRBD1
J: TRBJ1-4
size: NA
V: TRBV11-3
CDR3: CASSPDRGGSEKLFF
DNA: TGTGCCAGCAGCCCAGACAGGGGCGGTAGTGAAAAACTGTTTTTT

D: NA
J: TRBJ1-2
size: NA
V: TRBV7-2
CDR3: CASSLAGDRVGYTF
DNA: TGTGCCAGCAGCTTAGCGGGAGATAGGGTGGGCTACACCTTC

D: NA
J: TRBJ1-3
size: NA
V: TRBV6-1
CDR3: CASSFLYYSGNTIYF
DNA: TGTGCCAGCAGTTTCCTGTATTACTCTGGAAACACCATATATTTT

D: NA
J: TRBJ1-2
size: NA
V: TRBV20-1
CDR3: CSASEKSNYGYTF
DNA: TGCAGTGCTAGTGAGAAATCTAACTATGGCTACACCTTC

D: NA
J: TRBJ2-7
size: NA
V: TRBV7-2
CDR3: CASSLRGGYEQYF
DNA: TGTGCCAGCAGCTTGAGAGGGGGCTACGAGCAGTACTTC